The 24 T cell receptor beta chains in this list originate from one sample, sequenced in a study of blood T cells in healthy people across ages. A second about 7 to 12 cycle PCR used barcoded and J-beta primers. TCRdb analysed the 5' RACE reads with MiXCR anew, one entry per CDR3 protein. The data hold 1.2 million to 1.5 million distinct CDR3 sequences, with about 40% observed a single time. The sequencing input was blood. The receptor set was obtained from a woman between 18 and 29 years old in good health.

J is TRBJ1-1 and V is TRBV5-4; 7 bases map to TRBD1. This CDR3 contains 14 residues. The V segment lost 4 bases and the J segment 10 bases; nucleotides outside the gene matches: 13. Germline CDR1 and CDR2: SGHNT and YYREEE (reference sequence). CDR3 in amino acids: CASSHGGGGLGAFF. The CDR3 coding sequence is TGTGCCAGCAGCCACGGAGGGGGCGGATTAGGAGCTTTCTTT.

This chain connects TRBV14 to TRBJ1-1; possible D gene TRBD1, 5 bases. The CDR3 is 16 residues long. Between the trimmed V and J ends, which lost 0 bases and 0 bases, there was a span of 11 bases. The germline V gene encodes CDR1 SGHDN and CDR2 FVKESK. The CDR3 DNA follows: TGTGCCAGCAGCCAAGATCTGGGGGGGATGAACACTGAAGCTTTCTTT. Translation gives CASSQDLGGMNTEAFF.

Here the CDR3 reads CASRDRGMNTEAFF. Here the CDR3 DNA reads TGTGCCAGCCGGGACAGGGGGATGAACACTGAAGCTTTCTTT. The chain couples TRBV7-2 to TRBJ1-1; 11 nucleotides align to TRBD1. The CDR3 has 14 residues. V lost 8 bases to trimming and J lost 0 bases; unmatched junction nucleotides: 2. CDR1 SGHTA and CDR2 FQGNSA come from the germline V gene.

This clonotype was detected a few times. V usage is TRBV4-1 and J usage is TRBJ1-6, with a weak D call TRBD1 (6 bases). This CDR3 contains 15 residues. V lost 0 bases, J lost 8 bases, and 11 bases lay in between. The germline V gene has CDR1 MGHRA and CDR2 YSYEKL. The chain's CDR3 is CASSQEGRGDSPLHF. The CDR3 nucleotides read TGCGCCAGCAGCCAAGAGGGTAGGGGGGATTCACCCCTCCACTTT.

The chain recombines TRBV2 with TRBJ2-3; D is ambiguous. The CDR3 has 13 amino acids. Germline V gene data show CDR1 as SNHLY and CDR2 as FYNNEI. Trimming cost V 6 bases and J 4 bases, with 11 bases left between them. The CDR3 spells CASRVSVADTQYF. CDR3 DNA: TGTGCCAGCAGAGTCTCGGTGGCAGATACGCAGTATTTT.

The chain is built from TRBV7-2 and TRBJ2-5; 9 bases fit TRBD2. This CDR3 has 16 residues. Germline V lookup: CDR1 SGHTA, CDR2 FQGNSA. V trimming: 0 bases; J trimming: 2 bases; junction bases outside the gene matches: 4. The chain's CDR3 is CASSLALSGGQETQYF. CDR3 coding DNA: TGTGCCAGCAGCTTAGCTCTTAGCGGGGGACAAGAGACCCAGTACTTC.

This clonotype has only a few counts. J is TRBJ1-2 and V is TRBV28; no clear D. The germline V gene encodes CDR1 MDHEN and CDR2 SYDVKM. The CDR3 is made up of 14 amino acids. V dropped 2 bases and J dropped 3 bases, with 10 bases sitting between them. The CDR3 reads CASSLSPTHYGYTF. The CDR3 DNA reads TGTGCCAGCAGTTTAAGCCCTACTCACTATGGCTACACCTTC.

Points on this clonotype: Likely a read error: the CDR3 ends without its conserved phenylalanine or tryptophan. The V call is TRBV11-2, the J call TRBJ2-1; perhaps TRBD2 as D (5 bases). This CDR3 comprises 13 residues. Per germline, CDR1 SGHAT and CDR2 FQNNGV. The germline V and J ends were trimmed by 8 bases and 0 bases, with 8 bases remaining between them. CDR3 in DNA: TGTGCCAGCCGGGAAAGCTCCTACAATGAGCAGTTCTCC. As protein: CASRESSYNEQFS.

The CDR3 loop reads CSARGLGTKETQYF. The CDR3 nucleotides are TGCAGTGCTAGAGGGTTGGGGACCAAAGAGACCCAGTACTTC. The chain joins TRBV20-1 to TRBJ2-5; either TRBD1 or TRBD2 may fit D (5 bases each). Trimming left V 1 base short and J 3 bases short, with 12 bases between. Germline lookup yields CDR1 DFQATT and CDR2 SNEGSKA (reference sequence). The CDR3 length is 14 residues.

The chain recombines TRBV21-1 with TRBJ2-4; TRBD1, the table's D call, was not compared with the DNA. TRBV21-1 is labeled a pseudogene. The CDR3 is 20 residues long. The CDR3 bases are TGTGCCAGCAGCAAAGTGGCTGGGACAGGGGGAATACTAGCCAAAAACATTCAGTACTTC. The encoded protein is CASSKVAGTGGILAKNIQYF.

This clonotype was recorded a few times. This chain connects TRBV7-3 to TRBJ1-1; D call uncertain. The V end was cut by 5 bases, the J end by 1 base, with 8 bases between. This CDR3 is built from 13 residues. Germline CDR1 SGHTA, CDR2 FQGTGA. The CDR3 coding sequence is TGTGCCAGCAGCAATACACCGAACACTGAAGCTTTCTTT. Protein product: CASSNTPNTEAFF.

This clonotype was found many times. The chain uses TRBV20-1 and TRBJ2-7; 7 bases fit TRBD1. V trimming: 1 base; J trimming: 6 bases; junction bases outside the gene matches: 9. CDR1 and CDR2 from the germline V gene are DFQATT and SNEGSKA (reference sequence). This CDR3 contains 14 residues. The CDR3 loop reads CSARGYVTGSEQYF. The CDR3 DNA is TGCAGTGCTAGAGGGTATGTGACAGGGTCCGAGCAGTACTTC.

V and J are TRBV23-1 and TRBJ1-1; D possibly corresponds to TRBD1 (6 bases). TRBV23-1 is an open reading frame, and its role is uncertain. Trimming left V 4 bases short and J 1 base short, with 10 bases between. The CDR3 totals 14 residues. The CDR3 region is CASSRLQGNTEAFF. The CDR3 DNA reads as TGCGCCAGCAGTCGACTACAGGGGAACACTGAAGCTTTCTTT.

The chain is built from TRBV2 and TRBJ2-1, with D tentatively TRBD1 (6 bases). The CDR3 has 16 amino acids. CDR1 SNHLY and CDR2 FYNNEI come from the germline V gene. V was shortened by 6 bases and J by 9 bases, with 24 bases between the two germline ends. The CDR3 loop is CASRPKGGQGSGEQFF. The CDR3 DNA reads TGTGCCAGCAGGCCTAAAGGTGGGCAGGGGAGCGGTGAGCAGTTCTTC.

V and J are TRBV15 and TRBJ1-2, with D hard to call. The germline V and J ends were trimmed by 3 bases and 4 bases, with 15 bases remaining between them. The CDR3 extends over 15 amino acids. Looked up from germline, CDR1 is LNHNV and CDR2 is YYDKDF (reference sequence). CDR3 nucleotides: TGTGCCACCAGCAGGAGTGGAGCAGACATCTATGGCTACACCTTC. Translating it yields CATSRSGADIYGYTF.

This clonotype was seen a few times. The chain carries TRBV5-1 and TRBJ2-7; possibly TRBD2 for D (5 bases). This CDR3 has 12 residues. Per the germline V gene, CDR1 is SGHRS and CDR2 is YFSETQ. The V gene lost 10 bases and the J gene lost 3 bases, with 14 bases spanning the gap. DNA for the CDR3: TGCGCCGGGAGCAGAGACGGCTACGAGCAGTACTTC. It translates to CAGSRDGYEQYF.

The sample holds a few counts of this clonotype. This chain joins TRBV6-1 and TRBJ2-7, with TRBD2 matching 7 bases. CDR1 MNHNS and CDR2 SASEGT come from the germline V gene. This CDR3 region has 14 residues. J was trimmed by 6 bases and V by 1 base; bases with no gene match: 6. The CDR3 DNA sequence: TGTGCCAGCAGTGAAGTTCGGACTAGTGGCGAGCAGTACTTC. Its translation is CASSEVRTSGEQYF.

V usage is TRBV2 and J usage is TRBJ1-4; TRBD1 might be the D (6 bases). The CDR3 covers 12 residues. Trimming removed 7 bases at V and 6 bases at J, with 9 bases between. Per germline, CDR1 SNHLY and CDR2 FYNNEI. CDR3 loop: CASIRGHEKLFF. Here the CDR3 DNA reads TGTGCCAGCATCAGGGGTCATGAAAAACTGTTTTTT.

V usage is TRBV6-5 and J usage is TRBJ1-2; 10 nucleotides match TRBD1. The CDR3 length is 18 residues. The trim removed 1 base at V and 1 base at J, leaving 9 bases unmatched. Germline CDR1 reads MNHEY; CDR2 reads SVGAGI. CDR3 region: CASSYYKNGQGDNYGYTF. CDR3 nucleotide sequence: TGTGCCAGCAGTTACTATAAGAACGGACAGGGGGATAACTATGGCTACACCTTC.

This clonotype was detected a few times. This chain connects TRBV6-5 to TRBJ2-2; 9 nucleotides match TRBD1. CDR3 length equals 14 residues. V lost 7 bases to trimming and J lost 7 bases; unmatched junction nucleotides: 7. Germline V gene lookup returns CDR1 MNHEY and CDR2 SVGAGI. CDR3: CASNRGRKGGELFF. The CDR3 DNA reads TGTGCCAGCAACAGGGGGCGAAAAGGCGGGGAGCTGTTTTTT.

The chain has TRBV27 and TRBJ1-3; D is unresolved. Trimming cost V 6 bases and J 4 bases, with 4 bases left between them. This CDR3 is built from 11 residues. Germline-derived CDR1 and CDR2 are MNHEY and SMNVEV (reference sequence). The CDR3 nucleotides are TGTGCCAGCAGCGCCGGAAACACCATATATTTT. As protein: CASSAGNTIYF.

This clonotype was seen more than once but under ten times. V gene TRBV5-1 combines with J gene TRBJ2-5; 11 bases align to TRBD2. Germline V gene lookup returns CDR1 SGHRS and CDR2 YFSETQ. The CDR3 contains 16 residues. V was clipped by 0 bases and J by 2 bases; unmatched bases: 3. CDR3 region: CASSLDVAGGQETQYF. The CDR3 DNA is TGCGCCAGCAGCTTGGATGTAGCGGGAGGGCAAGAGACCCAGTACTTC.

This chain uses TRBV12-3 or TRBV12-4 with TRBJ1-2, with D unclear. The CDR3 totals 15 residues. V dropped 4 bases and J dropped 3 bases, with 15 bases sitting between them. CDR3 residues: CASSWSRQKDYGYTF. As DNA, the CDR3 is TGTGCCAGCAGTTGGTCACGGCAGAAAGACTATGGCTACACCTTC.

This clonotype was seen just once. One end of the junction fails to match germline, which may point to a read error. This CDR3 reads CASSPTKTANYGCTF. In nucleotides, the CDR3 is TGTGCCAGCAGCCCTACGAAGACAGCTAACTATGGCTGCACCTTC. V gene TRBV12-3 or TRBV12-4 combines with J gene TRBJ1-2; D possibly corresponds to TRBD1 (5 bases). The CDR3 spans 15 residues.